The 11 T cell receptor beta chains below all came from one sample that was sequenced in a study of identifying expanded T cells in peripheral blood. Profiled with immunoSEQ multiplex PCR; TCRdb holds only in-frame clones, not every one. The data show about 78,000 clones, about 83% seen once. The material sequenced was blood. The receptor set was obtained from a person aged 18 to 75 in good health.

V gene TRBV4-3 combines with J gene TRBJ2-1; 14 bases are shared with TRBD2. This CDR3 contains 16 residues. The ends lost 0 bases at V and 7 bases at J; junction bases unmatched: 2. Germline loops: CDR1 LGHNA, CDR2 YSLEER. The CDR3 bases are TGCGCCAGCAGCCAAGATCGGACTAGCGGGAGGAATGAGCAGTTCTTC. The encoded protein is CASSQDRTSGRNEQFF.

The V gene is TRBV5-1, the J gene TRBJ2-2; TRBD1 matches at 8 bases. The J segment lost 7 bases and the V segment lost 4 bases, leaving 9 bases of the junction unmatched. The V gene's germline CDR1 is SGHRS and CDR2 YFSETQ. The CDR3 loop spans 15 amino acids. The CDR3 reads CASSARRGPGGELFF. In nucleotides, the CDR3 is TGCGCCAGCAGCGCACGCAGGGGGCCAGGCGGGGAGCTGTTTTTT.

The chain employs TRBV5-8 and TRBJ2-7; D not certain. This CDR3 is built from 11 residues. V lost 3 bases, J lost 3 bases, and 4 bases lay in between. Germline V CDR1 and CDR2: SGHTS, YDEGEE. In DNA form, the CDR3 reads TGTGCCAGCAGCTACTTCTACGAGCAGTACTTC. Translation gives CASSYFYEQYF.

This chain joins TRBV9 and TRBJ2-5; tentatively, D is TRBD1 or TRBD2 (5 bases each). This CDR3 comprises 13 residues. CDR1 is SGDLS, CDR2 YYNGEE, per germline. V was clipped by 3 bases and J by 0 bases, with 6 bases between them. As DNA, the CDR3 is TGTGCCAGCAGCGGGGGGTACCAAGAGACCCAGTACTTC. Amino acid sequence: CASSGGYQETQYF.

The chain's CDR3 is CASSPLLAGDGNEQFF. The CDR3 DNA follows: TGTGCCAGCTCGCCTCTACTAGCGGGAGATGGCAATGAGCAGTTCTTC. V usage is TRBV18 and J usage is TRBJ2-1; TRBD2 aligns across 11 bases. Looked up from germline, CDR1 is KGHSH and CDR2 is LQKENI. This CDR3 is 16 amino acids long. J gave up 6 bases and V 6 bases, and 10 bases lay outside the gene matches.

The rearrangement uses TRBV7-2 and TRBJ2-5, with TRBD1 matching 7 bases. Germline assignment: CDR1 SGHTA and CDR2 FQGNSA. The V gene end was trimmed by 3 bases and the J gene end by 5 bases; junction bases not matched to a gene: 6. The length of the CDR3 is 14 residues. In DNA form, the CDR3 reads TGTGCCAGCAGCTTCCAAGGGGGCGCGGAGACCCAGTACTTC. Its protein product is CASSFQGGAETQYF.

This clone was counted once. In nucleotides, the CDR3 is TGTGCCAGCTCACCCCAACTAGGGACGCACGATGAGCAGTTCTTC. Translation gives CASSPQLGTHDEQFF. The V and J genes are TRBV18 and TRBJ2-1; perhaps D is TRBD1 or TRBD2 (5 bases each). The ends were cut back, 3 bases at V and 8 bases at J, with 17 bases in the middle. Germline V CDR1 and CDR2: KGHSH, LQKENI. The CDR3 loop spans 15 amino acids.

This chain uses TRBV7-2 with TRBJ1-2; tentative D call: TRBD1 (5 bases). V was clipped by 6 bases and J by 8 bases, with 16 bases between them. Germline loops: CDR1 SGHTA, CDR2 FQGNSA. The CDR3 is 13 residues long. CDR3 protein: CASRPRQLRGYTF. CDR3 coding DNA: TGTGCCAGCAGACCAAGACAGCTCAGGGGCTACACCTTC.

This clone is a singleton in its sample. The chain combines TRBV28 with TRBJ2-1; possibly TRBD1 for D (6 bases). V was clipped by 6 bases and J by 4 bases, with 16 bases between them. Germline V gives CDR1 MDHEN, CDR2 SYDVKM. The CDR3 is 15 amino acids. This CDR3 is CASSRNQGFYNEQFF. DNA for the CDR3: TGTGCCAGCAGCCGGAACCAGGGGTTTTACAATGAGCAGTTCTTC.

V usage is TRBV19 and J usage is TRBJ1-2; 9 nucleotides align to TRBD1. With 4 bases clipped from V and 4 bases from J, the junction kept 10 bases outside the gene matches. CDR1 and CDR2 from the germline V gene are LNHDA and SQIVND (reference sequence). The CDR3 spans 16 residues. CDR3 amino acids: CASSKQKGQGLYGYTF. The CDR3 DNA reads as TGTGCCAGTAGTAAACAAAAAGGACAGGGGCTCTATGGCTACACCTTC. Complete variable domain (other parts from reference TRBV19 and TRBJ1-2): DGGITQSPKYLFRKEGQNVTLSCEQNLNHDAMYWYRQDPGQGLRLIYYSQIVNDFQKGDIAEGYSVSREKKESFPLTVTSAQKNPTAFYLCASSKQKGQGLYGYTFGSGTRLTVV.

The rearrangement joins TRBV19 to TRBJ1-5; 9 positions match TRBD1. Germline CDR1 and CDR2: LNHDA and SQIVND (reference sequence). This CDR3 has 17 residues. V shed 1 base and J 7 bases; nucleotides not matched to a gene: 11. The CDR3 coding sequence is TGTGCCAGTAGTATAGCTACCTCGACAGGGGGGCGCCAGCCCCAGCATTTT. Translated: CASSIATSTGGRQPQHF.